One sample yielded the 15 T cell receptor beta chains listed below, sequenced in a study of blood T cell repertoires in COVID-19. Profiled with immunoSEQ multiplex PCR; TCRdb holds only in-frame clones, not every one. The table has approximately 220,000 clones, roughly 84% seen once; the top ten hold 4.5% to 5.5%. The sequenced material came from peripheral blood. The source of these receptors is a woman aged 60-70 years who had recovered from COVID-19.

CDR3 DNA sequence: TGTGCCAGCAGCTTAGAGGTATCGGGACTAGCGGACTACTACGAGCAGTACTTC. Amino acids: CASSLEVSGLADYYEQYF. The V and J genes are TRBV7-2 and TRBJ2-7, with 11 bases aligning to TRBD2. CDR1 and CDR2 from the germline V gene are SGHTA and FQGNSA. The CDR3 contains 18 residues. V dropped 1 base and J dropped 3; count of bases not matched to a gene: 11.

V gene TRBV5-1 combines with J gene TRBJ1-2; 7 bases line up with TRBD1. The CDR3 runs 13 residues. The germline V gene encodes CDR1 SGHRS and CDR2 YFSETQ. J lost 6 bases, V lost 4 bases, and 6 bases had no gene match. The CDR3 reads CASSLQGEDGYTF. Written as DNA, the CDR3 is TGCGCCAGCAGCCTCCAGGGGGAGGATGGCTACACCTTC.

The chain employs TRBV10-1 and TRBJ1-1; D not resolved. The CDR3 covers 13 residues. Deletions cut 7 bases from V and 1 base from J, with 10 bases between. CDR1 and CDR2 from the germline V gene are WNHNN and SYGVQD (reference sequence). This CDR3 is CASNSYRNTEAFF. In DNA form, the CDR3 reads TGCGCCAGCAACTCATACAGGAACACTGAAGCTTTCTTT.

The chain recombines TRBV2 with TRBJ1-4; D ambiguous. Trimming left V 5 bases short and J 7 bases short, with 14 bases between. This CDR3 spans 14 amino acids. Germline V gene data show CDR1 as SNHLY and CDR2 as FYNNEI. CDR3: CASSSGRVIEKLFF. CDR3 in DNA: TGTGCCAGCAGTTCGGGTAGAGTTATTGAAAAACTGTTTTTT. The full variable domain, its missing parts supplied by reference TRBV2 and TRBJ1-4, is EPEVTQTPSHQVTQMGQEVILRCVPISNHLYFYWYRQILGQKVEFLVSFYNNEISEKSEIFDDQFSVERPDGSNFTLKIRSTKLEDSAMYFCASSSGRVIEKLFFGSGTQLSVL.

V and J are TRBV7-3 and TRBJ2-1, with TRBD2 as a possible D gene (5 bases). Germline CDR1 SGHTA, CDR2 FQGTGA. This CDR3 spans 14 amino acids. V shed 1 base and J shed 8 bases, with 12 bases lying between them. CDR3 nucleotides: TGTGCCAGCAGCTTAAGCGCCGGGGTCGATGAGCAGTTCTTC. This sequence encodes CASSLSAGVDEQFF.

This chain links TRBV7-2 with TRBJ2-2; 7 positions match TRBD2. This CDR3 contains 17 residues. The junction had 11 bases not matched to a gene; V was cut back by 4 bases and J by 3 bases. Germline V gene data show CDR1 as SGHTA and CDR2 as FQGNSA. The DNA for the CDR3 is TGTGCCAGCAGCTCCGGGGAGGGCGGGGGAGACACCGGGGAGCTGTTTTTT. Translation gives CASSSGEGGGDTGELFF.

The V and J genes are TRBV5-4 and TRBJ1-4, with unresolved D. The CDR3 contains 16 residues. Trimming pared 0 bases from V and 4 bases from J, leaving 13 bases between. Germline CDR1 and CDR2: SGHNT and YYREEE (reference sequence). This chain's CDR3 is CASSLVGGLGNEKLFF. The CDR3 region has the DNA TGTGCCAGCAGCTTGGTAGGAGGCCTGGGTAATGAAAAACTGTTTTTT.

This chain connects TRBV7-9 to TRBJ1-1; D not resolved. Germline V gene data show CDR1 as SEHNR and CDR2 as FQNEAQ (reference sequence). Trimming stripped 5 bases from V and 1 base from J, with 14 bases between. This CDR3 has 15 amino acids. CDR3 in amino acids: CASSLEWARNTEAFF. CDR3 nucleotides: TGTGCCAGCAGCCTAGAGTGGGCCAGGAACACTGAAGCTTTCTTT.

The rearrangement joins TRBV5-1 to TRBJ1-1, with D hard to call. Looked up from germline, CDR1 is SGHRS and CDR2 is YFSETQ. Trimming pared 5 bases from V and 0 bases from J, leaving 8 bases between. This CDR3 region has 13 residues. CDR3 region: CASREVMNTEAFF. The DNA of the CDR3 is TGCGCCAGCAGGGAGGTGATGAACACTGAAGCTTTCTTT.

This rearrangement joins TRBV6-5 to TRBJ1-1; TRBD1 agrees at 8 bases. The trim removed 8 bases at V and 4 bases at J, leaving 6 bases unmatched. The CDR3 extends over 13 amino acids. Germline V gene data show CDR1 as MNHEY and CDR2 as SVGAGI. The CDR3 nucleotides read TGTGCCAGCCACAATACAGGGGGCACTGAAGCTTTCTTT. It codes for CASHNTGGTEAFF.

The V and J genes are TRBV19 and TRBJ1-5; D remains unclear. Germline V gene lookup returns CDR1 LNHDA and CDR2 SQIVND (reference sequence). This CDR3 comprises 13 residues. Trimming shortened V by 5 bases and J by 0 bases, and 5 bases separated the two germline ends. The CDR3 region has the DNA TGTGCCAGTAGTGCAGATAGCAATCAGCCCCAGCATTTT. It yields the protein CASSADSNQPQHF.

The V call is TRBV4-1, the J call TRBJ2-5; TRBD2 matches 8 bases. This CDR3 has 16 residues. Germline V gene data show CDR1 as MGHRA and CDR2 as YSYEKL. Trimming cost V 8 bases and J 5 bases; bases outside gene matches: 16. For the CDR3, the DNA is TGCGCCAGCCGACCCGTGGCGGGGGGACCACGGGAGACCCAGTACTTC. This translates into CASRPVAGGPRETQYF.

This chain connects TRBV9 to TRBJ2-5; 11 bases are shared with TRBD1. From germline, CDR1 is SGDLS and CDR2 YYNGEE. The CDR3 is made up of 16 amino acids. The J segment lost 6 bases and the V segment lost 2 bases, leaving 9 bases of the junction unmatched. CDR3 region: CASSVRPGQGVKTQYF. The DNA for the CDR3 is TGTGCCAGCAGCGTCCGCCCGGGACAGGGGGTGAAGACCCAGTACTTC.

The chain carries TRBV15 and TRBJ2-7; 11 bases fit TRBD2. Trimming took 1 base from V and 2 from J; bases not matched to a gene: 7. The length of the CDR3 is 17 residues. Germline CDR1 LNHNV, CDR2 YYDKDF (reference sequence). The CDR3 reads CATSRAGASGGTYEQYF. CDR3 bases: TGTGCCACCAGCAGAGCTGGGGCTAGCGGGGGGACCTACGAGCAGTACTTC.

The chain is built from TRBV28 and TRBJ1-5; 10 bases match TRBD1. The germline CDR1 and CDR2 sequences are MDHEN and SYDVKM. The CDR3 loop spans 15 amino acids. After removal of 6 bases from V and 3 bases from J, the junction contained 5 bases not matched to a gene. In DNA, the CDR3 is TGTGCCAGCAGACAGGGACAGGGGTTCAATCAGCCCCAGCATTTT. This encodes CASRQGQGFNQPQHF.